This entry lists 14 T cell receptor beta chains sequenced from one sample in a study of blood T cell repertoires in COVID-19 (dated by TCRdb to the early 2020s). Receptor libraries were prepared by the immunoSEQ multiplex PCR assay. TCRdb carries this immuneACCESS record with in-frame sequences only. Its versions omit some clonotypes, under half of them owing to an unresolved V gene in the studies checked, with the rest unexplained. This sample has about 72,000 clones in its table, and approximately 90% of those were observed once. The top ten hold 9.5% to 13% of the sample. Material: peripheral blood. Every receptor here comes from a man between 65 and 79 years old with active or convalescent COVID-19.

The genes are TRBV9 and TRBJ1-6; unclear D gene. V lost 0 bases and J 7 bases, leaving 5 bases between the germline ends. The germline gives CDR1 SGDLS, CDR2 YYNGEE. The CDR3 covers 13 residues. The CDR3 loop is CASSVAVNSPLHF. CDR3 coding DNA: TGTGCCAGCAGCGTAGCTGTGAATTCACCCCTCCACTTT.

V is TRBV11-3 and J is TRBJ1-1, with D perhaps matching TRBD1 (5 bases). Trimming pared 6 bases from V and 3 bases from J, leaving 11 bases between. The CDR3 length is 13 residues. Germline CDR1 reads SGHNT; CDR2 reads YENEEA. The CDR3 region is CASSRGTDTEAFF. Written as DNA, the CDR3 is TGTGCCAGCAGTCGGGGGACCGACACTGAAGCTTTCTTT. The complete variable domain, with remaining parts taken from reference TRBV11-3 and TRBJ1-1, reads EAGVVQSPRYKIIEKKQPVAFWCNPISGHNTLYWYLQNLGQGPELLIRYENEEAVDDSQLPKDRFSAERLKGVDSTLKIQPAELGDSAVYLCASSRGTDTEAFFGQGTRLTVV.

This CDR3 reads CASSLRQTHSYNEQFF. For the CDR3, the DNA is TGTGCCAGCAGTTTAAGACAGACCCACTCCTACAATGAGCAGTTCTTC. V and J are TRBV28 and TRBJ2-1; D may be TRBD1 (5 bases). Between the trimmed V and J ends, which lost 2 bases and 0 bases, there was a span of 11 bases. Germline CDR1 and CDR2: MDHEN and SYDVKM. The CDR3 extends over 16 amino acids.

The rearrangement links TRBV18 to TRBJ1-1; D remains ambiguous. This CDR3 has 13 residues. The germline gives CDR1 KGHSH, CDR2 LQKENI. V was trimmed by 2 bases and J by 1 base, leaving 5 bases between them. The CDR3 protein is CASSPNRNTEAFF. The CDR3 DNA reads TGTGCCAGCTCACCAAACAGGAACACTGAAGCTTTCTTT.

The chain uses TRBV7-2 and TRBJ2-1, with D maybe TRBD2 (6 bases). Trimming shortened V by 5 bases and J by 6 bases, and 17 bases separated the two germline ends. Germline V lookup: CDR1 SGHTA, CDR2 FQGNSA. CDR3 length: 15 amino acids. The DNA for the CDR3 is TGTGCCAGCAGCCTCCGGGACTCACCCGGCAATGAGCAGTTCTTC. This gives the protein CASSLRDSPGNEQFF. The full variable domain, completed using reference TRBV7-2 and TRBJ2-1, is GAGVSQSPSNKVTEKGKDVELRCDPISGHTALYWYRQSLGQGLEFLIYFQGNSAPDKSGLPSDRFSAERTGGSVSTLTIQRTQQEDSAVYLCASSLRDSPGNEQFFGPGTRLTVL.

The rearrangement uses TRBV7-6 and TRBJ2-5; TRBD2 agrees at 7 bases. This CDR3 comprises 11 residues. The junction had 0 bases not matched to a gene; V was cut back by 6 bases and J by 5 bases. Germline V gene lookup returns CDR1 SGHVS and CDR2 FNYEAQ. DNA of the CDR3: TGTGCCAGCAGGCGGGGGGAGACCCAGTACTTC. Translating gives CASRRGETQYF.

The chain couples TRBV21-1 to TRBJ1-5; the table calls TRBD1, which could not be checked here. TRBV21-1 is described as a pseudogene. The CDR3 sequence is 13 residues long. CDR3 DNA sequence: TGTGCCAGCAGCCCAGGCAGCAATCAGCCCCAGCATTTT. Amino acid sequence: CASSPGSNQPQHF.

This rearrangement joins TRBV29-1 to TRBJ2-2; 8 nucleotides align to TRBD2. The CDR3 is made up of 14 amino acids. CDR1 SQVTM and CDR2 ANQGSEA come from the germline V gene. The V and J ends lost 8 bases and 1 base, in that order; junction bases with no gene match: 6. The CDR3 loop is CSTRGGQNTGELFF. The CDR3 DNA sequence: TGCAGCACCCGGGGGGGACAGAACACCGGGGAGCTGTTTTTT.

This rearrangement joins TRBV7-2 to TRBJ2-4; possibly TRBD1 for D (7 bases). V was trimmed by 1 base and J by 4 bases, leaving 14 bases between them. CDR1 and CDR2 (germline): SGHTA, FQGNSA. The CDR3 consists of 16 residues. The CDR3 region has the DNA TGTGCCAGCAGCTTAGGGGGCAGGGGGGTTAAAAACATTCAGTACTTC. Translating it yields CASSLGGRGVKNIQYF.

This sequence joins TRBV2 and TRBJ2-1; maybe TRBD2 (6 bases). The germline CDR1 and CDR2 sequences are SNHLY and FYNNEI. CDR3 length: 15 residues. The V and J ends lost 6 bases and 6 bases respectively, with 18 bases between them. The CDR3 sequence is CASRETSSLFNEQFF. CDR3 nucleotides: TGTGCCAGCAGGGAGACTAGTTCGTTGTTCAATGAGCAGTTCTTC.

The chain uses TRBV6-4 and TRBJ2-3, with 9 bases matching TRBD1. Germline V gives CDR1 MRHNA, CDR2 SNTAGT. Trimming cost V 6 bases and J 6 bases; bases outside gene matches: 7. The CDR3 extends over 14 amino acids. CDR3 DNA sequence: TGTGCCAGCAGCCCGGGACAGGGTGCCGATACGCAGTATTTT. Protein: CASSPGQGADTQYF.

The J gene is TRBJ1-2, the V gene TRBV6-5; D remains ambiguous. This CDR3 has 13 residues. Germline V lookup: CDR1 MNHEY, CDR2 SVGAGI. Trimming removed 5 bases from V and 4 bases from J, with 11 bases in between. In DNA form, the CDR3 reads TGTGCCAGCAGTAACATACAGACCTATGGCTACACCTTC. Amino acids: CASSNIQTYGYTF.

This chain joins TRBV6-1 and TRBJ2-1; D possibly corresponds to TRBD2 (6 bases). The germline V gene encodes CDR1 MNHNS and CDR2 SASEGT. The length of the CDR3 is 16 residues. V shed 0 bases and J shed 5 bases, with 14 bases lying between them. CDR3 protein: CASSEAATGRNNEQFF. DNA of the CDR3: TGTGCCAGCAGTGAAGCAGCCACCGGGAGAAACAATGAGCAGTTCTTC.

The V and J genes are TRBV28 and TRBJ2-7; no clear D. Germline values: CDR1 MDHEN, CDR2 SYDVKM. V was pared by 4 bases and J by 2 bases, with 9 bases between. CDR3 length: 13 residues. The CDR3 sequence: CASSSPGPYEQYF. CDR3 coding DNA: TGTGCCAGCAGTTCCCCAGGCCCCTACGAGCAGTACTTC.